The present T cell receptor beta chain was sequenced within a study of T cell repertoires in cytomegalovirus infection. The overall study: CMV infection together with matching HLA type was indicated by public TCR beta signatures.

TCRdb re-called the reads with MiXCR, one entry per CDR3 protein. The top ten clones hold approximately 2.3% of a sample with about 310,000 distinct CDR3 sequences, roughly a tenth of them seen once. The germline gives CDR1 ENHRY, CDR2 SYGVKD. Trimming removed 5 bases from V and 4 bases from J; junction bases left unmatched: 9. The CDR3 runs 15 residues. Study findings and constraints: Predominance within the ex vivo response was attributable to HLA-C-restricted CMV-specific TCR beta clonotypes.

In its sample, this clonotype was seen many times. Its antigen is currently unknown. This sequence was found in a human donor in good health (CMV status not recorded). Some clones in this sample may be carry-over from other donors' samples. J is TRBJ1-2 and V is TRBV10-3; 8 nucleotides align to TRBD1. Sequencing was performed on PBMCs. The chain's CDR3 is CAISPGTGGGYGYTF. In nucleotides, the CDR3 is TGTGCCATCAGTCCCGGGACAGGAGGAGGCTATGGCTACACCTTC.